One sample yielded the 10 T cell receptor beta chains listed below, sequenced in a study of CD8+ T cells in alopecia areata (dated by TCRdb to the late 2010s). This specimen's time point label, interpreted: baseline before oral tofacitinib. Receptors were amplified or captured by the immunoSEQ multiplex PCR assay. For TCR sequencing, RNA was extracted from every sample and reverse transcribed into cDNA to serve as template. Entries here come from immuneACCESS through TCRdb and include only in-frame sequences with V and J called. Some clones fail to appear in such tables; in the studies checked, an unresolved V gene covers under half of the shortfall, and the cause of the remainder is unknown. Counted in this sample were roughly 150,000 clones; 40% to 60% of them appeared once. The ten largest clones represent just under 20% of the sample. The sequenced sample was CD8+ T cells sorted from blood, obtained at week 0. Every receptor here comes from a human donor with alopecia areata.

The rearrangement links TRBV4-1 to TRBJ2-3; TRBD1 agrees at 9 bases. CDR1 is MGHRA and CDR2 is YSYEKL in the germline V gene. The V segment lost 0 bases and the J segment 2 bases; nucleotides outside the gene matches: 6. The CDR3 consists of 17 residues. In DNA form, the CDR3 reads TGCGCCAGCAGCCAAGATCAGGGGACAGGGATCACAGATACGCAGTATTTT. Amino acid sequence: CASSQDQGTGITDTQYF.

This sequence joins TRBV29-1 and TRBJ2-1; no clear D gene. Germline assignment: CDR1 SQVTM and CDR2 ANQGSEA. CDR3 length: 14 amino acids. Trimming removed 6 bases at V and 4 bases at J, with 16 bases between. This CDR3 is CSVAARSGYNEQFF. CDR3 in DNA: TGCAGCGTGGCGGCCAGGAGTGGATACAATGAGCAGTTCTTC.

The chain joins TRBV30 to TRBJ2-7, with D unresolved. CDR3 length: 13 residues. Germline V gives CDR1 GTSNPN, CDR2 SVGIG (reference sequence). V was clipped by 3 bases and J by 0 bases, with 9 bases between them. The CDR3 sequence: CAWSRVLSYEQYF. The CDR3 DNA reads as TGTGCCTGGAGCCGGGTCCTCTCCTACGAGCAGTACTTC.

The chain employs TRBV9 and TRBJ2-2; D call uncertain. From germline, CDR1 is SGDLS and CDR2 YYNGEE. The V and J ends lost 4 bases and 0 bases respectively, with 10 bases between them. The CDR3 covers 15 residues. CDR3 sequence (DNA): TGTGCCAGCAGCTTCGGAAGGGCGAACACCGGGGAGCTGTTTTTT. It specifies CASSFGRANTGELFF.

The chain has TRBV30 and TRBJ2-7; D is ambiguous. Looked up from germline, CDR1 is GTSNPN and CDR2 is SVGIG (reference sequence). V gave up 0 bases and J gave up 7 bases, with 7 bases separating them. The CDR3 has 11 residues. Here the CDR3 DNA reads TGTGCCTGGAGTGTACTCCCGGAGCAGTACTTC. Its translation: CAWSVLPEQYF. The full variable domain, in which reference TRBV30 and TRBJ2-7 provide the parts outside the CDR3, is SQTIHQWPATLVQPVGSPLSLECTVEGTSNPNLYWYRQAAGRGLQLLFYSVGIGQISSEVPQNLSASRPQDRQFILSSKKLLLSDSGFYLCAWSVLPEQYFGPGTRLTVT.

The V gene is TRBV16, the J gene TRBJ2-1, with D possibly TRBD1 on 5 matching bases. Trimming removed 4 bases from V and 8 bases from J, with 18 bases in between. This CDR3 is built from 15 residues. Germline CDR1 and CDR2: KGHSY and FQNENV. DNA of the CDR3: TGTGCCAGCAGCCCCGACTTTTTGGGGCCCCATGAGCAGTTCTTC. This translates into CASSPDFLGPHEQFF.

The chain has TRBV6-5 and TRBJ2-7; D possibly uses TRBD1 or TRBD2 (5 bases each). Per germline, CDR1 MNHEY and CDR2 SVGAGI. V shed 11 bases and J shed 1 base, with 15 bases lying between them. The CDR3 is 13 residues long. As DNA, the CDR3 is TGTGCCCGCCATCTCGGGGCTTCCTACGAGCAGTACTTC. It codes for CARHLGASYEQYF.

This clone was picked up one time. This chain joins TRBV29-1 and TRBJ1-2; D not resolved. CDR3 length equals 12 residues. The V gene lost 2 bases and the J gene lost 4 bases, with 8 bases spanning the gap. Germline V gene lookup returns CDR1 SQVTM and CDR2 ANQGSEA. Here the CDR3 reads CSVERDGYGYTF. In nucleotides, the CDR3 is TGCAGCGTTGAACGGGATGGCTATGGCTACACCTTC.

The table lists this clone with a few counts. The rearrangement uses TRBV4-3 and TRBJ2-7, with D perhaps TRBD1 (6 bases). Germline assignment: CDR1 LGHNA and CDR2 YSLEER. The CDR3 runs to 13 residues. Trimming removed 2 bases from V and 5 bases from J, with 10 bases in between. The CDR3 sequence: CASSQFQGNEQYF. The CDR3 bases are TGCGCCAGCAGCCAATTCCAGGGGAACGAGCAGTACTTC.

The chain employs TRBV14 and TRBJ2-2, with D possibly being TRBD1 or TRBD2 (5 bases each). With 0 bases removed from V and 9 bases from J, the gap between germline ends came to 11 bases. The CDR3 spans 14 residues. CDR1 is SGHDN, CDR2 FVKESK, per germline. The CDR3 coding sequence is TGTGCCAGCAGCCAAGAGAGGGGAGTGCGGGAGCTGTTTTTT. Its protein product is CASSQERGVRELFF. Full variable domain (missing parts from reference TRBV14 and TRBJ2-2): EAGVTQFPSHSVIEKGQTVTLRCDPISGHDNLYWYRRVMGKEIKFLLHFVKESKQDESGMPNNRFLAERTGGTYSTLKVQPAELEDSGVYFCASSQERGVRELFFGEGSRLTVL.